Below are 27 T cell receptor beta chains sequenced from a single sample in a study of control samples from healthy donors and cancer patients. Repertoires were generated with immunoSEQ multiplex PCR, while TCRdb's copy carries only in-frame clones and drops some. Here the sample spans approximately 100,000 clones, roughly 91% being singletons. Sequencing used blood. All receptors derive from a man aged 30-40 years in good health.

This clone was counted a few times. The V and J genes are TRBV28 and TRBJ2-5; maybe TRBD2 (5 bases). V dropped 5 bases and J dropped 3 bases, with 10 bases sitting between them. Germline CDR1 reads MDHEN; CDR2 reads SYDVKM. This CDR3 is built from 13 residues. CDR3 amino acids: CASSTPGKETQYF. In DNA form, the CDR3 reads TGTGCCAGCAGTACTCCGGGAAAAGAGACCCAGTACTTC.

J is TRBJ1-6 and V is TRBV19, with a tentative D call TRBD1 (5 bases). The V end lost 1 base, the J end lost 7 bases, and 11 bases lay between the germline ends. The CDR3 length is 15 residues. Looked up from germline, CDR1 is LNHDA and CDR2 is SQIVND (reference sequence). This CDR3 is CASSIGPGQNSPLHF. The CDR3 DNA follows: TGTGCCAGTAGTATAGGCCCAGGGCAGAATTCACCCCTCCACTTT.

The chain has TRBV2 and TRBJ2-6; possibly TRBD2 for D (5 bases). Germline V CDR1 and CDR2: SNHLY, FYNNEI. CDR3 size: 18 residues. V was shortened by 6 bases and J by 0 bases, with 18 bases between the two germline ends. The CDR3 loop is CASSEIRTGYSGANVLTF. The CDR3 bases are TGTGCCAGCAGCGAGATCAGGACTGGCTACTCTGGGGCCAACGTCCTGACTTTC.

The genes are TRBV19 and TRBJ2-5; the D gene is possibly TRBD1 (5 bases). Germline lookup yields CDR1 LNHDA and CDR2 SQIVND (reference sequence). V gave up 6 bases and J gave up 2 bases, with 16 bases separating them. The CDR3 has 15 residues. The CDR3 region has the DNA TGTGCCAGTAGAACCGTGGTCAGGGAACAAGAGACCCAGTACTTC. It is translated as CASRTVVREQETQYF.

The V and J genes are TRBV7-9 and TRBJ1-4; D not resolved. Between the trimmed V and J ends, which lost 7 bases and 0 bases, there was a span of 9 bases. The germline CDR1 and CDR2 sequences are SEHNR and FQNEAQ (reference sequence). The CDR3 covers 14 residues. The CDR3 here is CASNRVATNEKLFF. The CDR3 nucleotides read TGTGCCAGCAACCGAGTTGCAACTAATGAAAAACTGTTTTTT.

The chain recombines TRBV10-3 with TRBJ2-1; 7 bases map to TRBD2. This CDR3 is 14 amino acids long. Germline CDR1 reads ENHRY; CDR2 reads SYGVKD. V was pared by 6 bases and J by 10 bases, with 12 bases of the junction left unmatched. For the CDR3, the DNA is TGTGCCATCAGAGATCTCGGGGAGGGCCGGGAGCAGTTCTTC. The encoded protein is CAIRDLGEGREQFF.

This chain joins TRBV27 and TRBJ2-2; D is perhaps TRBD1 (6 bases). Germline V gene sequence: CDR1 MNHEY, CDR2 SMNVEV (reference sequence). Trimming stripped 4 bases from V and 5 bases from J, with 11 bases between. The CDR3 contains 14 residues. The DNA for the CDR3 is TGTGCCAGCAGTTCCTGGACAGTAACCGGGGAGCTGTTTTTT. Protein: CASSSWTVTGELFF.

This chain uses TRBV30 with TRBJ2-3; tentative D call: TRBD1 (6 bases). From germline, CDR1 is GTSNPN and CDR2 SVGIG (reference sequence). The CDR3 consists of 13 residues. V dropped 5 bases and J dropped 4 bases, with 13 bases sitting between them. CDR3 in amino acids: CAWGAQGSDTQYF. The DNA for the CDR3 is TGTGCCTGGGGGGCCCAGGGGTCAGATACGCAGTATTTT.

Note on this clone: At one end the junction does not follow the germline gene, possibly because of a read error. The chain has TRBV19 and TRBJ2-3, with TRBD2 matching 9 bases. The germline gives CDR1 LNHDA, CDR2 SQIVND (reference sequence). The length of the CDR3 is 18 residues. The CDR3 here is CASSLDLSGGLDTDTQYF. CDR3 coding DNA: TGTGCCAGTAGTCTAGACCTGAGCGGGGGGCTAGATACAGATACGCAGTATTTT.

The J gene is TRBJ1-3, the V gene TRBV2; TRBD1 aligns across 8 bases. This CDR3 has 14 residues. J was trimmed by 8 bases and V by 6 bases; bases with no gene match: 9. Germline V gives CDR1 SNHLY, CDR2 FYNNEI. Here the CDR3 DNA reads TGTGCCAGCAGCTCAGGACAGGGTTTCTACACCATATATTTT. Translation: CASSSGQGFYTIYF.

The rearrangement uses TRBV19 and TRBJ1-6; no firm D call. The CDR3 has 16 amino acids. V was shortened by 6 bases and J by 0 bases, with 12 bases between the two germline ends. The germline V gene encodes CDR1 LNHDA and CDR2 SQIVND (reference sequence). The CDR3 nucleotides read TGTGCCAGTAGCCGGGATAGAAGCTCCTATAATTCACCCCTCCACTTT. Translated: CASSRDRSSYNSPLHF.

The chain links TRBV19 to TRBJ2-1; D unclear. This CDR3 is 15 amino acids long. V was trimmed by 4 bases and J by 0 bases, leaving 10 bases between them. CDR1 LNHDA and CDR2 SQIVND come from the germline V gene (reference sequence). CDR3 region: CASSRSSSSYNEQFF. CDR3 nucleotides: TGTGCCAGTAGTAGGTCGTCCAGCTCCTACAATGAGCAGTTCTTC.

J is TRBJ1-1 and V is TRBV7-8; D possibly corresponds to TRBD1 (6 bases). The CDR3 spans 16 residues. Deletions cut 3 bases from V and 0 bases from J, with 14 bases between. The germline CDR1 and CDR2 sequences are SGHVS and FQNEAQ. The CDR3 spells CASSLTGPPLNTEAFF. The DNA of the CDR3 is TGTGCCAGCAGCTTGACAGGTCCCCCTTTGAACACTGAAGCTTTCTTT.

This clone was recorded once. This chain connects TRBV27 to TRBJ1-6, with unresolved D. The germline V gene encodes CDR1 MNHEY and CDR2 SMNVEV (reference sequence). V was cut by 5 bases and J by 6 bases, with 8 bases left in between. The CDR3 has 13 residues. CDR3 sequence: CASSNGGNSPLHF. The CDR3 DNA follows: TGTGCCAGCAGTAATGGAGGTAATTCACCCCTCCACTTT.

V gene TRBV18 combines with J gene TRBJ2-3; possible D gene TRBD2, 5 bases. From germline, CDR1 is KGHSH and CDR2 LQKENI. The CDR3 length is 13 residues. V was trimmed by 4 bases and J by 2 bases, leaving 7 bases between them. The CDR3 bases are TGTGCCAGCTCACTCGGGGTCACAGATACGCAGTATTTT. This codes for CASSLGVTDTQYF.

This clone was detected only once. The rearrangement joins TRBV5-1 to TRBJ2-1; no definite D call. V lost 4 bases and J lost 4, with 3 bases in between. Germline assignment: CDR1 SGHRS and CDR2 YFSETQ. This CDR3 has 11 amino acids. In nucleotides, the CDR3 is TGCGCCAGCAGCCTTTACAATGAGCAGTTCTTC. It yields the protein CASSLYNEQFF.

J is TRBJ2-5 and V is TRBV5-6; 7 bases are shared with TRBD2. CDR1 is SGHDT and CDR2 is YYEEEE in the germline V gene. Trimming cost V 0 bases and J 0 bases; bases outside gene matches: 8. This CDR3 contains 17 residues. CDR3: CASSLVGAGRNQETQYF. The CDR3 coding sequence is TGTGCCAGCAGCTTGGTGGGCGCCGGGAGGAACCAAGAGACCCAGTACTTC. Full variable domain (outside the CDR3, taken from reference TRBV5-6 and TRBJ2-5): DAGVTQSPTHLIKTRGQQVTLRCSPKSGHDTVSWYQQALGQGPQFIFQYYEEEERQRGNFPDRFSGHQFPNYSSELNVNALLLGDSALYLCASSLVGAGRNQETQYFGPGTRLLVL.

The rearrangement links TRBV27 to TRBJ2-3; TRBD1 aligns across 7 bases. Germline CDR1 and CDR2: MNHEY and SMNVEV (reference sequence). The CDR3 totals 15 residues. J gave up 1 base and V 4 bases, and 5 bases lay outside the gene matches. CDR3 DNA sequence: TGTGCCAGCAGTTCTGAGACAGGGCGCACAGATACGCAGTATTTT. It codes for CASSSETGRTDTQYF.

The sample holds a few counts of this clone. V usage is TRBV7-9 and J usage is TRBJ2-1; 9 bases line up with TRBD2. CDR3 size: 17 residues. J gave up 7 bases and V 3 bases, and 13 bases lay outside the gene matches. Germline CDR1 is SEHNR and CDR2 is FQNEAQ (reference sequence). The CDR3, as DNA: TGTGCCAGCAGCTTGGGTAGCGGGGGTCTGTTTATGAATGAGCAGTTCTTC. Amino acids: CASSLGSGGLFMNEQFF.

V is TRBV28 and J is TRBJ2-1; the match to TRBD1 covers 8 bases. Unmatched junction bases numbered 15, after V lost 7 bases and J lost 7 bases. Germline V gene sequence: CDR1 MDHEN, CDR2 SYDVKM. CDR3 size: 16 residues. The CDR3 loop reads CASTIHGQGESNEQFF. Written as DNA, the CDR3 is TGTGCCAGCACCATCCATGGACAGGGCGAATCTAATGAGCAGTTCTTC.

This sequence joins TRBV3-1 (or the pseudogene TRBV3-2) and TRBJ2-1; 8 bases agree with TRBD2. The CDR3 extends over 15 amino acids. The germline V gene has CDR1 LGHDT and CDR2 YNNKEL (reference sequence). Germline trimming cut 0 bases from V and 9 bases from J; bases unmatched to any gene: 7. The CDR3 region is CASSQESGGAREQFF. The DNA for the CDR3 is TGTGCCAGCAGCCAAGAGTCCGGGGGGGCGCGTGAGCAGTTCTTC.

The rearrangement links TRBV6-1 to TRBJ1-1; D may be TRBD1 (5 bases). The CDR3 is made up of 16 amino acids. Germline values: CDR1 MNHNS, CDR2 SASEGT. V was shortened by 0 bases and J by 5 bases, with 16 bases between the two germline ends. Written as DNA, the CDR3 is TGTGCCAGCAGTGAAGCGCTTGTCCAGGGAGGGACTGAAGCTTTCTTT. Translation gives CASSEALVQGGTEAFF.

V is TRBV7-6 and J is TRBJ2-3; 7 positions agree with TRBD1. Germline CDR1 reads SGHVS; CDR2 reads FNYEAQ. The CDR3 extends over 16 amino acids. With V trimmed by 5 bases and J by 0 bases, 8 bases remained unmatched. The CDR3: CASSPGTALSTDTQYF. In nucleotides, the CDR3 is TGTGCCAGCAGCCCCGGGACAGCCCTAAGCACAGATACGCAGTATTTT.

V gene TRBV6-5 combines with J gene TRBJ1-2; 9 positions match TRBD1. Trimming removed 6 bases from V and 7 bases from J; junction bases left unmatched: 9. Germline-derived CDR1 and CDR2 are MNHEY and SVGAGI. This CDR3 region has 14 residues. CDR3 nucleotide sequence: TGTGCCAGCAGAACCCCGGGACAGGGTGCTGGCTACACCTTC. Its protein is CASRTPGQGAGYTF.

This chain links TRBV19 with TRBJ1-5, with TRBD1 matching 8 bases. CDR1 and CDR2 (germline): LNHDA, SQIVND (reference sequence). The ends lost 7 bases at V and 3 bases at J; junction bases unmatched: 11. This CDR3 contains 16 residues. The DNA of the CDR3 is TGTGCCAGTACCCAATCCCGGGACAGGATCAATCAGCCCCAGCATTTT. This gives the protein CASTQSRDRINQPQHF.

This clone appeared a few times. The J gene is TRBJ1-5, the V gene TRBV7-9; possibly TRBD1 for D (5 bases). V was cut by 5 bases and J by 2 bases, with 13 bases left in between. This CDR3 is 15 amino acids long. Germline CDR1 reads SEHNR; CDR2 reads FQNEAQ (reference sequence). The CDR3 spells CASSRGERGNQPQHF. CDR3 nucleotides: TGTGCCAGCAGCCGAGGGGAAAGGGGCAATCAGCCCCAGCATTTT. Full variable domain (remainder filled in from reference TRBV7-9 and TRBJ1-5): DTGVSQNPRHKITKRGQNVTFRCDPISEHNRLYWYRQTLGQGPEFLTYFQNEAQLEKSRLLSDRFSAERPKGSFSTLEIQRTEQGDSAMYLCASSRGERGNQPQHFGDGTRLSIL.

The rearrangement links TRBV9 to TRBJ2-3; 9 bases align to TRBD2. CDR3 size: 17 residues. Trimming at V came to 0 bases and at J to 3 bases, leaving 8 bases not matched to a gene. Germline lookup yields CDR1 SGDLS and CDR2 YYNGEE. As DNA, the CDR3 is TGTGCCAGCAGCGTAGACCCAGCGGGAGGCATTACAGATACGCAGTATTTT. Translation gives CASSVDPAGGITDTQYF.